This T cell receptor beta chain derives from a study of cytomegalovirus exposure and HLA in healthy donors. Whole-study results and caveats: Later work found that TCR association rates differed between HLA loci; DRB1 had the most and HLA-C the fewest.

Germline CDR1 MRHNA, CDR2 SNTAGT. V lost 5 bases to trimming and J lost 5 bases; unmatched junction nucleotides: 6. CDR3 size: 14 residues. PCR used 60 Vbeta primers and 13 Jbeta primers. TCRdb's table, derived via immunoSEQ multiplex PCR, lists solely in-frame clones and lacks some. This sample yields about 120,000 clones, of which about 80% are seen a single time; about 4.9% belongs to the top ten. Points on this clone: Its antigen is undetermined.

The rearrangement joins TRBV6-4 to TRBJ2-5; 9 nucleotides align to TRBD1. The clonotype comes from a man over 45 in good health and CMV-seropositive. The sample taken for sequencing was PBMCs. CDR3 DNA: TGTGCCAGCAGTAGGACAGGGGATTCGGAGACCCAGTACTTC. Translated: CASSRTGDSETQYF.